The clone carrying this TCR beta chain ranks as medium-sized (0.01 to 0.1%). Each library started from roughly 15 ng of total RNA using the QIAseq Immune Repertoire TCR panel. One entry per CDR3 protein results from TCRdb running MiXCR on the reads. The sample shows around 590 distinct CDR3 sequences, more than 6% of them seen only once. The data derive from a study of circulating CD8 cells and anti-PD-1 response in melanoma. Live CD3+CD8+TCRalphabeta+ cells were sorted into four subsets by PD-1 and/or TIGIT. The specimen comprised CD8+ T cells from PBMCs, sampled at baseline or after one month of anti-PD-1 therapy (not recorded which). The clonotype was recovered from a human donor with melanoma.

CDR3 amino acids: CASSPSPGLEFF. CDR3 coding DNA: TGTGCCAGCAGCCCTAGCCCGGGACTAGAGTTCTTC. V usage is TRBV11-2 and J usage is TRBJ2-1, with TRBD2 matching 8 bases. In germline, CDR1 is SGHAT, CDR2 FQNNGV. This CDR3 spans 12 amino acids. The V segment lost 5 bases and the J segment 14 bases; nucleotides outside the gene matches: 8. The full variable domain, rest sourced from reference TRBV11-2 and TRBJ2-1, is EAGVAQSPRYKIIEKRQSVAFWCNPISGHATLYWYQQILGQGPKLLIQFQNNGVVDDSQLPKDRFSAERLKGVDSTLKIQPAKLEDSAVYLCASSPSPGLEFFGPGTRLTVL.